These 26 T cell receptor beta chains originate from one sample sequenced in a study of metastatic and nonmetastatic thyroid tumors (dated by TCRdb to 2018 to 2021). No treatment had been received by any patient before thyroid surgery. Libraries were built with PCR. For sequencing, an Illumina HiSeq 4000 was employed. TCRdb redid the processing of the public reads, applying fastp at Q25 and MiXCR, and retained in-frame beta chains. For this sample the table gives tens of thousands of clones, of which 10% to 15% were detected only once. The leading ten clones occupy roughly 5.3% of the sample. The sequencing input was blood. Source of these receptors: a female donor with papillary thyroid cancer or a benign thyroid nodule (not recorded which). Some clones in this sample may be carry-over from other donors' samples.

There are many counts of this clone. V gene TRBV9 combines with J gene TRBJ1-6; 7 bases match TRBD1. Germline CDR1 SGDLS, CDR2 YYNGEE. The CDR3 has 15 amino acids. V lost 3 bases to trimming and J lost 10 bases; unmatched junction nucleotides: 10. The CDR3 nucleotides are TGTGCCAGCAGCGCGCCCGGGACAGAGGGCTCACCCCTCCACTTT. This codes for CASSAPGTEGSPLHF.

This clone has a count of ten or more. The chain combines TRBV18 with TRBJ2-1; the D is unclear. Germline V CDR1 and CDR2: KGHSH, LQKENI. Trimming took off 6 bases at V and 0 bases at J, with 9 bases between the two ends. This CDR3 has 14 residues. Written as DNA, the CDR3 is TGTGCCAGCTCCCCCGAAGTCTCCTACAATGAGCAGTTCTTC. Translation: CASSPEVSYNEQFF.

This clone was found many times. The chain carries TRBV5-6 and TRBJ1-2; tentatively, D is TRBD1 (5 bases). The ends were cut back, 1 base at V and 5 bases at J, with 6 bases in the middle. Looked up from germline, CDR1 is SGHDT and CDR2 is YYEEEE. The CDR3 runs to 12 residues. In DNA, the CDR3 is TGTGCCAGCAGCTTGTGGGGGTATGGCTACACCTTC. Its translation is CASSLWGYGYTF. Full variable domain (outside the CDR3, taken from reference TRBV5-6 and TRBJ1-2): DAGVTQSPTHLIKTRGQQVTLRCSPKSGHDTVSWYQQALGQGPQFIFQYYEEEERQRGNFPDRFSGHQFPNYSSELNVNALLLGDSALYLCASSLWGYGYTFGSGTRLTVV.

This clone was seen ten or more times. The rearrangement uses TRBV4-2 and TRBJ2-5, with 8 bases aligning to TRBD2. CDR1 is LGHNA and CDR2 is YNFKEQ in the germline V gene. This CDR3 has 17 amino acids. The V segment lost 0 bases and the J segment 4 bases; nucleotides outside the gene matches: 10. The DNA of the CDR3 is TGTGCCAGCAGCCAAGATGACTCGGGAGGGGGAGGAGAGACCCAGTACTTC. Its protein is CASSQDDSGGGGETQYF.

This clone was counted ten times or more. The chain carries TRBV24-1 and TRBJ2-7; TRBD1 matches at 8 bases. The CDR3 totals 14 residues. The germline V gene encodes CDR1 KGHDR and CDR2 SFDVKD. Trimming at V came to 3 bases and at J to 6 bases, leaving 6 bases not matched to a gene. CDR3 in DNA: TGTGCCACCAGTGATCCCCAGGACAGGGCCGAGCAGTACTTC. Translated, it gives CATSDPQDRAEQYF.

The rearrangement uses TRBV6-1 and TRBJ2-1; 8 nucleotides match TRBD1. Unmatched junction bases numbered 4, after V lost 5 bases and J lost 4 bases. The length of the CDR3 is 14 residues. CDR1 is MNHNS and CDR2 is SASEGT in the germline V gene. DNA for the CDR3: TGTGCCAGCAGTCCGGGACAGGAATACAATGAGCAGTTCTTC. Translated, it gives CASSPGQEYNEQFF.

This clone was found many times. This CDR3 is also generated by other DNA sequences in the sample. The J gene is TRBJ2-6, the V gene TRBV19; the D gene is possibly TRBD1 (6 bases). The CDR3 runs 16 residues. With 3 bases removed from V and 4 bases from J, the gap between germline ends came to 13 bases. Germline V CDR1 and CDR2: LNHDA, SQIVND (reference sequence). CDR3 residues: CASSIRQATGANVLTF. CDR3 DNA sequence: TGTGCCAGTAGTATCAGACAGGCCACCGGGGCCAACGTCCTGACTTTC.

This clone was counted a few times. The chain joins TRBV28 to TRBJ2-7; the D gene is possibly TRBD1 (6 bases). CDR1 MDHEN and CDR2 SYDVKM come from the germline V gene. V dropped 8 bases and J dropped 5 bases, with 22 bases sitting between them. The CDR3 spans 15 residues. The CDR3 protein is CASRMTGHVKDEQYF. DNA for the CDR3: TGTGCCAGCCGGATGACGGGACATGTTAAAGACGAGCAGTACTTC. Using reference TRBV28 and TRBJ2-7 for the parts outside the CDR3, the full variable domain is DVKVTQSSRYLVKRTGEKVFLECVQDMDHENMFWYRQDPGLGLRLIYFSYDVKMKEKGDIPEGYSVSREKKERFSLILESASTNQTSMYLCASRMTGHVKDEQYFGPGTRLTVT.

The table lists this clone with many counts. The chain employs TRBV30 and TRBJ2-7; D unresolved. Trimming removed 5 bases from V and 1 base from J, with 6 bases in between. This CDR3 comprises 11 residues. CDR1 and CDR2 (germline): GTSNPN, SVGIG (reference sequence). The CDR3 nucleotides are TGTGCCTGGGCTTCTTCCTACGAGCAGTACTTC. It yields the protein CAWASSYEQYF.

The chain has TRBV3-1 and TRBJ2-7, with 8 bases identical to TRBD2. V shed 5 bases, J shed 3 bases, and the junction held 6 bases outside the gene matches. CDR1 is LGHDT and CDR2 is YNNKEL in the germline V gene (reference sequence). This CDR3 has 14 residues. CDR3 nucleotide sequence: TGTGCCAGCAGCTCGCGGGGGGTGGGCTACGAGCAGTACTTC. Translation: CASSSRGVGYEQYF.

Ten or more counts support this clone. CDR3 in amino acids: CAISDSPGGSYNEQFF. The CDR3 coding sequence is TGTGCCATCAGTGATTCCCCCGGGGGCTCCTACAATGAGCAGTTCTTC. The J gene is TRBJ2-1, the V gene TRBV10-3, with D possibly matching TRBD2 (6 bases). The CDR3 has 16 residues. Germline-derived CDR1 and CDR2 are ENHRY and SYGVKD. V was clipped by 3 bases and J by 0 bases, with 12 bases between them.

By sample share, this clone is medium-sized. V is TRBV6-5 and J is TRBJ1-6; D uncertain. There are 12 residues in the CDR3. CDR1 is MNHEY and CDR2 is SVGAGI in the germline V gene. With 1 base removed from V and 12 bases from J, the gap between germline ends came to 7 bases. The CDR3 nucleotides are TGTGCCAGCAGTTACTTCCCGGAACCCCTCCACTTT. Its protein product is CASSYFPEPLHF.

The chain has TRBV6-4 and TRBJ2-2; 10 bases fit TRBD1. The CDR3 is 20 residues long. With V trimmed by 3 bases and J by 6 bases, 19 bases remained unmatched. Germline CDR1 is MRHNA and CDR2 is SNTAGT. CDR3: CASSESGQGLWILSSGELFF. The CDR3 nucleotides are TGTGCCAGCAGTGAGTCGGGACAGGGGTTATGGATTCTAAGTTCCGGGGAGCTGTTTTTT.

This clone was seen many times. This chain joins TRBV10-3 and TRBJ2-3; D not resolved. Trimming left V 6 bases short and J 4 bases short, with 8 bases between. The length of the CDR3 is 12 residues. Per the germline V gene, CDR1 is ENHRY and CDR2 is SYGVKD. CDR3 loop: CAISDESDTQYF. Written as DNA, the CDR3 is TGTGCCATCAGCGACGAGTCAGATACGCAGTATTTT.

This clone was seen many times. One base away lies a much larger clone, so this may be a sequencing read error. Other DNA sequences in this sample translate to the same CDR3. The chain recombines TRBV5-1 with TRBJ1-1; 7 bases align to TRBD1. Germline V gene sequence: CDR1 SGHRS, CDR2 YFSETQ. The CDR3 consists of 14 residues. CDR3 DNA: TGTGCCAGCAGCCCCGGGACAGCTAACACTGAAGCTTTCTTT. Protein: CASSPGTANTEAFF.

This clone was counted between two and nine times. The chain links TRBV6-4 to TRBJ2-1; D might be TRBD2 (6 bases). Per the germline V gene, CDR1 is MRHNA and CDR2 is SNTAGT. Trimming removed 5 bases at V and 9 bases at J, with 29 bases between. The CDR3 extends over 18 amino acids. DNA for the CDR3: TGTGCCAGCAGTTCCCTACTCGCGGCTAGCTGGACTAAGAGTGAGCAGTTCTTC. Protein sequence: CASSSLLAASWTKSEQFF.

Many counts were recorded for this clone. This sequence joins TRBV3-1 and TRBJ2-3; D is ambiguous. V was shortened by 4 bases and J by 0 bases, with 2 bases between the two germline ends. CDR1 and CDR2 (germline): LGHDT, YNNKEL (reference sequence). The CDR3 spans 12 residues. The CDR3 sequence: CASSPSTDTQYF. Here the CDR3 DNA reads TGTGCCAGCAGCCCTAGCACAGATACGCAGTATTTT.

The rearrangement uses TRBV20-1 and TRBJ2-3; D call uncertain. CDR1 DFQATT and CDR2 SNEGSKA come from the germline V gene (reference sequence). Trimming cost V 2 bases and J 2 bases, with 8 bases left between them. This CDR3 is built from 13 residues. The CDR3 is CSARQVHTDTQYF. The CDR3 region has the DNA TGCAGTGCTAGACAGGTACACACAGATACGCAGTATTTT.

This clone is deemed medium-sized. This chain links TRBV9 with TRBJ2-6; D is possibly TRBD2 (7 bases). The ends were cut back, 6 bases at V and 0 bases at J, with 16 bases in the middle. CDR3 size: 17 residues. CDR1 is SGDLS and CDR2 is YYNGEE in the germline V gene. The CDR3 region is CASTKGEGYSGANVLTF. DNA for the CDR3: TGTGCCAGCACCAAGGGGGAGGGATACTCTGGGGCCAACGTCCTGACTTTC.

In its sample, this clone was seen many times. The rearrangement links TRBV6-1 to TRBJ1-1; TRBD1 matches 7 bases. The germline gives CDR1 MNHNS, CDR2 SASEGT. V shed 6 bases, J shed 1 base, and the junction held 8 bases outside the gene matches. The CDR3 extends over 15 amino acids. CDR3 bases: TGTGCCAGCAGCCACCGGGGGGACAGGAACACTGAAGCTTTCTTT. Translating gives CASSHRGDRNTEAFF.

At least ten counts were recorded for this clone. The V and J genes are TRBV5-1 and TRBJ1-1; a weak D match, TRBD1 (5 bases). The V gene lost 0 bases and the J gene lost 12 bases, with 33 bases spanning the gap. This CDR3 is 19 amino acids long. The germline V gene encodes CDR1 SGHRS and CDR2 YFSETQ. This CDR3 reads CASSLGPPPPRGPPIRSFF. Written as DNA, the CDR3 is TGCGCCAGCAGCTTGGGACCCCCCCCCCCCCGGGGCCCGCCAATTAGGTCTTTCTTT. Supplemented by reference TRBV5-1 and TRBJ1-1, the full variable domain reads KAGVTQTPRYLIKTRGQQVTLSCSPISGHRSVSWYQQTPGQGLQFLFEYFSETQRNKGNFPGRFSGRQFSNSRSEMNVSTLELGDSALYLCASSLGPPPPRGPPIRSFFGQGTRLTVV.

Many counts were recorded for this clone. V is TRBV4-2 and J is TRBJ2-3, with 8 nucleotides matching TRBD2. This CDR3 region has 15 residues. Trimming removed 1 base from V and 3 bases from J; junction bases left unmatched: 3. Germline V gene lookup returns CDR1 LGHNA and CDR2 YNFKEQ. The CDR3 DNA reads as TGTGCCAGCAGCCAAGTGGGACTAGAGACAGATACGCAGTATTTT. Amino acid sequence: CASSQVGLETDTQYF.

As concerns this clone: Its ends do not fully match the called genes, so a read error is possible. The chain couples TRBV6-2 or TRBV6-3 to TRBJ2-7; possibly TRBD1 for D (6 bases). The CDR3 runs to 16 residues. CDR1 MNHEY and CDR2 SVGEGT come from the germline V gene. The CDR3 loop is CASSYKARTETYDQYF. The CDR3 region has the DNA TGTGCCAGCAGTTACAAGGCCAGGACAGAAACCTACGATCAGTACTTC.

This clone was recorded at least ten times. V usage is TRBV7-3 and J usage is TRBJ1-1; D is possibly TRBD1 (5 bases). V was trimmed by 6 bases and J by 1 base, leaving 9 bases between them. This CDR3 has 13 residues. CDR1 and CDR2 from the germline V gene are SGHTA and FQGTGA. The CDR3 spells CASRSDRNTEAFF. The CDR3 region has the DNA TGTGCCAGCAGGTCTGACAGGAACACTGAAGCTTTCTTT.

This clone was counted many times. V and J are TRBV2 and TRBJ1-6; D uncertain. Trimming removed 4 bases from V and 7 bases from J, with 14 bases in between. The CDR3 loop spans 15 amino acids. Germline values: CDR1 SNHLY, CDR2 FYNNEI. DNA for the CDR3: TGTGCCAGCAGTGCTTCTCACCTCTTGAATTCACCCCTCCACTTT. Residues: CASSASHLLNSPLHF. The whole variable domain, filled in from reference TRBV2 and TRBJ1-6, reads EPEVTQTPSHQVTQMGQEVILRCVPISNHLYFYWYRQILGQKVEFLVSFYNNEISEKSEIFDDQFSVERPDGSNFTLKIRSTKLEDSAMYFCASSASHLLNSPLHFGNGTRLTVT.

Of note for this clone: Since a much larger clone is just one base distant, this may be a read error. V gene TRBV19 combines with J gene TRBJ1-1; D gene uncertain. The germline gives CDR1 LNHDA, CDR2 SQIVND (reference sequence). Between the trimmed V and J ends, which lost 7 bases and 11 bases, there was a span of 20 bases. The CDR3 loop spans 13 amino acids. Here the CDR3 DNA reads TGTGCCAGTAAACCTCCGGGGTTAATGTGGGCTTTCTTT. Translation gives CASKPPGLMWAFF.